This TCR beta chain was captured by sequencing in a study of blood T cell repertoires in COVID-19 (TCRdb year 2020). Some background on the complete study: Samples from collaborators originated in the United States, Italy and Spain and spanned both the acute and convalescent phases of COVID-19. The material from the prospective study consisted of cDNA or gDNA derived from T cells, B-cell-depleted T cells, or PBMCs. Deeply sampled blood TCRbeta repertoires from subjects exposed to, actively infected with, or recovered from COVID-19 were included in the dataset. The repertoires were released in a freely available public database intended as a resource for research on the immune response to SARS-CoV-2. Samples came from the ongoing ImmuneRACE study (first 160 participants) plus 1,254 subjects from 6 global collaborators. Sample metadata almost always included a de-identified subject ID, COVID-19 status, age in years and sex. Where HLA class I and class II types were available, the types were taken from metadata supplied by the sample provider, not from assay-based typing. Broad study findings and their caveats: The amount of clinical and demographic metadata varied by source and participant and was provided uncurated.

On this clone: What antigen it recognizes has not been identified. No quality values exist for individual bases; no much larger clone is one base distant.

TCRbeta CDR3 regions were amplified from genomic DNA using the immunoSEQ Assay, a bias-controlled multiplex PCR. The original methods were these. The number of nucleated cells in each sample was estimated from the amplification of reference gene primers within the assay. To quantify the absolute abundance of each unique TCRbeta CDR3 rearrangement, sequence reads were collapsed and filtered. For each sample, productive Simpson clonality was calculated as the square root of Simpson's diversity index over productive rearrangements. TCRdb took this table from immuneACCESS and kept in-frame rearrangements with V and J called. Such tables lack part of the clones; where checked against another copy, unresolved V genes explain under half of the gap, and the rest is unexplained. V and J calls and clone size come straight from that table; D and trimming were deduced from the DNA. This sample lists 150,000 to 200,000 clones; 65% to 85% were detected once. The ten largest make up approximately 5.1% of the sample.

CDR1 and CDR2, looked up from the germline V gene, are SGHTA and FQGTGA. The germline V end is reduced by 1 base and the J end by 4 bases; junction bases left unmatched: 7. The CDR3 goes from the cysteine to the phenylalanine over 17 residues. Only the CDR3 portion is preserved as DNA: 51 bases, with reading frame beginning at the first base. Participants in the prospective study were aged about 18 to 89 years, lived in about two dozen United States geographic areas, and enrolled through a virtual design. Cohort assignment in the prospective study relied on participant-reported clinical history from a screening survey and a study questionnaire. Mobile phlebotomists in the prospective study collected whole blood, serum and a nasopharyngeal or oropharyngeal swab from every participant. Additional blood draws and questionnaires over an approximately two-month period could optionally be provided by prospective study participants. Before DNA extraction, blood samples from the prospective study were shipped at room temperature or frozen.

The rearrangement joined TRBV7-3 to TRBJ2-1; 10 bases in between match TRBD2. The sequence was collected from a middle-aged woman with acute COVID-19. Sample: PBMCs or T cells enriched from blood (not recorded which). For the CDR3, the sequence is CASSLKSGLADYNEQFF. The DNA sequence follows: TGTGCCAGCAGCTTAAAGTCCGGACTAGCGGATTACAATGAGCAGTTCTTC.